These T cell receptor beta chains were read from a single sample in a study of vaccination and CD4 T cells after COVID-19. These TCRs are of unknown antigen specificity. TCRdb re-analysed the PCR reads in MiXCR, keeping a single row per CDR3 protein. Altogether about 15,000 distinct CDR3 sequences are present, about two fifths being singletons, with the ten largest covering around 5.6%. This specimen was CD4+ T cells from blood, cultured in vitro, taken before SARS-CoV-2 vaccination. Receptors originate from a human donor who had recovered from COVID-19. Each CDR3 is given with its conserved first and last residue. Fields, in order: CDR3 length, D gene, clone size, J gene, V gene, CDR3 protein, CDR3 DNA. D genes are given only for firm matches. Clone size, where shown, is once, few, many, or a class for clones that have expanded.

16 . once TRBJ2-7 TRBV18 CASSPFRGAGGDEQYF TGTGCCAGCTCACCATTCAGGGGCGCAGGAGGCGACGAGCAGTACTTC
11 . . TRBJ1-1 TRBV2 CASSLQLEAFF TGTGCCAGCAGTTTACAGCTTGAAGCTTTCTTT
16 TRBD1 . TRBJ1-6 TRBV19 CASSVYPKGANSPLHF TGTGCCAGTAGCGTATACCCCAAGGGGGCTAATTCACCCCTCCACTTT
15 TRBD2 . TRBJ2-7 TRBV19 CASSIPGRAGYEQYF TGTGCCAGTAGTATCCCCGGGAGGGCCGGTTACGAGCAGTACTTC
10 . . TRBJ1-1 TRBV29-1 CSVEQIEAFF TGCAGCGTTGAACAGATTGAAGCTTTCTTT
16 TRBD1 few TRBJ1-1 TRBV20-1 CSARDSGTGSGTEAFF TGCAGTGCTAGAGATAGCGGGACAGGGTCAGGCACTGAAGCTTTCTTT
14 TRBD2 few TRBJ2-5 TRBV7-2 CASSLGGRVETQYF TGTGCCAGCAGCTTAGGGGGGAGGGTGGAGACCCAGTACTTC
13 . . TRBJ1-5 TRBV30 CAWSPGFNQPQHF TGTGCCTGGAGTCCGGGCTTCAATCAGCCCCAGCATTTT
15 . few TRBJ2-7 TRBV24-1 CATSVGTGPSYEQYF TGTGCCACCAGTGTCGGGACTGGCCCCTCCTACGAGCAGTACTTC
13 . . TRBJ2-3 TRBV6-1 CASRQGSTDTQYF TGTGCCAGCAGACAGGGAAGCACAGATACGCAGTATTTT
17 . . TRBJ1-1 TRBV20-1 CSARKERSNFVNTEAFF TGCAGTGCCAGAAAGGAAAGGAGCAATTTCGTGAACACTGAAGCTTTCTTT
14 . . TRBJ2-5 TRBV5-6 CASSLVRVGETQYF TGTGCCAGCAGCTTGGTTAGGGTTGGGGAGACCCAGTACTTC
15 . few TRBJ2-1 TRBV27 CASSSVSGSYNEQFF TGTGCCAGCAGTTCCGTCTCCGGGTCCTACAATGAGCAGTTCTTC
14 TRBD1 . TRBJ1-2 TRBV20-1 CSARETGENYGYTF TGCAGTGCTAGAGAAACAGGGGAAAACTATGGCTACACCTTC
14 . once TRBJ2-2 TRBV5-4 CASSLEVNTGELFF TGTGCCAGCAGCTTGGAGGTGAACACCGGGGAGCTGTTTTTT
15 . few TRBJ2-3 TRBV27 CASRGHSGNTDTQYF TGTGCCAGCAGGGGGCATAGCGGAAACACAGATACGCAGTATTTT
16 TRBD1 . TRBJ2-1 TRBV6-4 CASSDRTGATRDEQFF TGTGCCAGCAGTGACCGGACAGGGGCTACAAGAGATGAGCAGTTCTTC
16 TRBD1 . TRBJ1-2 TRBV6-1 CASSPREGGAGKGYTF TGTGCCAGCTCTCCAAGAGAAGGGGGCGCGGGGAAGGGCTACACCTTC
17 . medium-sized TRBJ2-3 TRBV24-1 CATSEGGAGRLADTQYF TGTGCCACCAGTGAAGGGGGGGCGGGGAGGCTCGCAGATACGCAGTATTTT
13 . few TRBJ1-2 TRBV30 CASLGDIGDGYTF TGTGCCTCACTAGGGGACATCGGAGATGGCTACACCTTC
14 TRBD1 . TRBJ1-2 TRBV19 CASSNRDRSYGYTF TGTGCCAGTAGTAACCGGGACAGGAGCTATGGCTACACCTTC
16 TRBD2 . TRBJ2-3 TRBV15 CATSSGRGGRENTQYF TGTGCCACCAGCTCGGGACGGGGGGGGCGAGAAAATACGCAGTATTTT
15 TRBD2 few TRBJ2-7 TRBV7-9 CASSLYLAGTYEQYF TGTGCCAGCAGCTTATACCTAGCGGGGACATACGAGCAGTACTTC
16 TRBD2 few TRBJ2-3 TRBV7-2 CASSLALAGGADTQYF TGTGCCAGCAGCTTAGCACTAGCGGGAGGGGCAGATACGCAGTATTTT
14 . few TRBJ1-1 TRBV6-2/TRBV6-3 CASSVHMGQAEAFF TGTGCCAGCAGTGTTCACATGGGACAAGCTGAAGCTTTCTTT
15 . . TRBJ1-1 TRBV5-6 CASSDIRDGDTEAFF TGTGCCAGCAGCGACATCCGGGACGGAGACACTGAAGCTTTCTTT
13 . . TRBJ1-1 TRBV29-1 CSVRGLMNTEAFF TGCAGCGTCCGGGGCTTAATGAACACTGAAGCTTTCTTT
15 . few TRBJ2-5 TRBV20-1 CSASGGDRGGETQYF TGCAGTGCTAGCGGTGGTGACCGGGGCGGGGAGACCCAGTACTTC
15 . . TRBJ2-7 TRBV20-1 CSALEPYRDSYEQYF TGCAGTGCCCTAGAACCGTACAGAGACTCCTACGAGCAGTACTTC
14 . few TRBJ1-5 TRBV6-2/TRBV6-3 CASSYSGWVQPQHF TGTGCCAGCAGTTATTCGGGTTGGGTGCAGCCCCAGCATTTT
14 . . TRBJ1-5 TRBV12-3/TRBV12-4 CASSSDGWDQPQHF TGTGCCAGCAGCTCCGATGGGTGGGATCAGCCCCAGCATTTT
16 . few TRBJ2-5 TRBV10-3 CAISELPRDVQETQYF TGTGCCATCAGTGAACTTCCCAGGGATGTCCAAGAGACCCAGTACTTC
16 TRBD1 . TRBJ1-5 TRBV7-8 CASSGDRGGGNQPQHF TGTGCCAGCAGCGGTGACAGGGGAGGAGGCAATCAGCCCCAGCATTTT
15 . . TRBJ2-3 TRBV6-5 CASSYSPDGTDTQYF TGTGCCAGCAGTTACTCGCCAGACGGCACAGATACGCAGTATTTT
15 . few TRBJ1-1 TRBV7-9 CASSLAGSTVTEAFF TGTGCCAGCAGCTTAGCAGGGAGCACGGTCACTGAAGCTTTCTTT
15 . . TRBJ2-5 TRBV7-6 CASSSGDLTGETQYF TGTGCCAGCAGCTCCGGGGACTTAACGGGAGAGACCCAGTACTTC
16 TRBD2 . TRBJ2-5 TRBV5-1 CASSLGGSGGQETQYF TGCGCCAGCAGCTTGGGTGGTAGCGGGGGCCAAGAGACCCAGTACTTC
15 . medium-sized TRBJ1-5 TRBV6-1 CASSEAGHSNQPQHF TGTGCCAGCAGTGAAGCGGGACATAGCAATCAGCCCCAGCATTTT
13 . . TRBJ2-5 TRBV11-3 CASSSEVGFTQYF TGTGCCAGCAGCTCTGAAGTAGGGTTTACCCAGTACTTC
14 . . TRBJ1-2 TRBV12-3/TRBV12-4 CASSPPGALYGYTF TGTGCCAGCAGTCCCCCCGGGGCCCTCTATGGCTACACCTTC
13 . . TRBJ1-1 TRBV6-1 CASSIPTGTEAFF TGTGCCAGCAGTATCCCTACGGGCACTGAAGCTTTCTTT
14 TRBD1 few TRBJ1-2 TRBV6-1 CASSERDRNYGYTF TGTGCCAGCAGTGAACGGGACAGGAACTATGGCTACACCTTC
11 . . TRBJ2-5 TRBV12-3/TRBV12-4 CASSLGNTQYF TGTGCCAGCAGTTTGGGAAATACCCAGTACTTC
15 TRBD1 . TRBJ1-2 TRBV6-2/TRBV6-3 CASKHNRGANYGYTF TGTGCCAGCAAACACAACAGGGGAGCCAACTATGGCTACACCTTC
13 TRBD1 few TRBJ1-2 TRBV27 CASSPGQVRGYTF TGTGCCAGCAGTCCAGGACAGGTGCGGGGCTACACCTTC
18 TRBD2 . TRBJ2-2 TRBV27 CASSPGGLAGGYTGELFF TGTGCCAGCAGTCCGGGGGGACTAGCGGGAGGATATACCGGGGAGCTGTTTTTT
14 . few TRBJ1-5 TRBV19 CASRGDTGNQPQHF TGTGCCAGTAGGGGGGACACCGGCAATCAGCCCCAGCATTTT